Following are 28 T cell receptor beta chains from one sample sequenced in a study of T cell repertoires in cytomegalovirus infection. TCRdb independently ran MiXCR on the reads; one entry per CDR3 protein. Seen here are 900,000 to 950,000 distinct CDR3 sequences, about a third observed once, and the top ten hold more than 13%. No antigen is known for these receptors. Sequenced material: cultured CD8+ T cells from PBMCs, taken from culture after CMV antigen stimulation. The origin of the receptors is a human donor in good health (CMV status not recorded). Some clones in this sample may be carry-over from other donors' samples.

This clonotype was picked up many times. V is TRBV12-3 or TRBV12-4 and J is TRBJ2-7; 8 bases agree with TRBD1. V lost 6 bases and J lost 0; bases outside the gene matches: 4. The CDR3 covers 14 residues. In nucleotides, the CDR3 is TGTGCCAGCAGCTGGACAGGGAGCTCCTACGAGCAGTACTTC. It translates to CASSWTGSSYEQYF.

This clonotype was counted between two and nine times. This chain joins TRBV12-3 or TRBV12-4 and TRBJ1-1; a possible D gene is TRBD1 (5 bases). This CDR3 has 15 amino acids. The V and J ends lost 5 bases and 0 bases respectively, with 13 bases between them. The CDR3 bases are TGTGCCAGCAGTCCCCCCGGGACCATGAACACTGAAGCTTTCTTT. It translates to CASSPPGTMNTEAFF.

This clonotype has a count of ten or more. V is TRBV7-8 and J is TRBJ2-5; 10 nucleotides agree with TRBD1. With 4 bases clipped from V and 5 bases from J, the junction kept 7 bases outside the gene matches. Germline CDR1 reads SGHVS; CDR2 reads FQNEAQ. The CDR3 covers 15 residues. CDR3 loop: CASSSPGQGTETQYF. Here the CDR3 DNA reads TGTGCCAGCAGCTCGCCGGGACAGGGGACGGAGACCCAGTACTTC.

A remark on this clonotype: This may be a read error, as it is one base from a much larger clone. V gene TRBV7-6 combines with J gene TRBJ2-5; D may be TRBD2 (5 bases). The CDR3 has 15 amino acids. Germline CDR1 and CDR2: SGHVS and FNYEAQ. The CDR3, as DNA: TGTGCCATCAGCCAAGGAGGCGAGACACAAGAGACCCAGTACTTC. As protein: CAISQGGETQETQYF.

This clonotype showed up many times. This rearrangement joins TRBV4-1 to TRBJ2-2; 7 nucleotides line up with TRBD2. Looked up from germline, CDR1 is MGHRA and CDR2 is YSYEKL. This CDR3 is built from 17 residues. V shed 4 bases, J shed 4 bases, and the junction held 12 bases outside the gene matches. The CDR3 loop reads CASSLRDLAVVTGELFF. The CDR3 DNA follows: TGCGCCAGCAGCCTAAGGGACCTAGCGGTTGTCACCGGGGAGCTGTTTTTT.

This clonotype has ten or more counts. The chain uses TRBV7-9 and TRBJ2-5; 7 positions agree with TRBD1. The length of the CDR3 is 13 residues. The germline gives CDR1 SEHNR, CDR2 FQNEAQ (reference sequence). Trimming removed 4 bases from V and 7 bases from J; junction bases left unmatched: 6. The CDR3 sequence: CASSSLTGWTQYF. CDR3 nucleotide sequence: TGTGCCAGCAGCTCGCTGACAGGGTGGACCCAGTACTTC.

This clonotype was detected many times. CDR3 DNA: TGTGCCAGCAGCTTCGACAGGGAAAACATTCAGTACTTC. The encoded protein is CASSFDRENIQYF. This chain connects TRBV7-9 to TRBJ2-4; 7 positions agree with TRBD1. Trimming removed 3 bases from V and 5 bases from J; junction bases left unmatched: 1. The CDR3 contains 13 residues. Germline values: CDR1 SEHNR, CDR2 FQNEAQ (reference sequence).

The chain employs TRBV29-1 and TRBJ2-5; 8 bases map to TRBD1. The CDR3 spans 13 residues. Germline assignment: CDR1 SQVTM and CDR2 ANQGSEA. CDR3 DNA: TGCAGAGGTTGCGGACAGGGTCGAGAGACCCAGTACTTC. It codes for CRGCGQGRETQYF.

This clonotype was seen more than once but under ten times. The rearrangement links TRBV5-4 to TRBJ1-2, with D possibly being TRBD1 (5 bases). With 0 bases removed from V and 0 bases from J, the gap between germline ends came to 9 bases. Per germline, CDR1 SGHNT and CDR2 YYREEE (reference sequence). This CDR3 comprises 15 residues. CDR3 protein: CASSLDRTPNYGYTF. Written as DNA, the CDR3 is TGTGCCAGCAGCTTGGACAGGACCCCTAACTATGGCTACACCTTC.

On this clonotype: A read error may produce the germline difference seen at one junction end. The rearrangement links TRBV12-3 or TRBV12-4 to TRBJ2-7; no definite D call. CDR3 length equals 13 residues. CDR3 loop: CANSLVPDYEQYF. Written as DNA, the CDR3 is TGTGCCAACAGTTTGGTCCCTGACTACGAGCAGTACTTC.

This clonotype was observed a few times. The J gene is TRBJ1-2, the V gene TRBV19; possibly TRBD1 for D (6 bases). The ends were cut back, 7 bases at V and 2 bases at J, with 14 bases in the middle. CDR3 length: 14 amino acids. CDR1 is LNHDA and CDR2 is SQIVND in the germline V gene (reference sequence). CDR3 residues: CASTRDTKNYGYTF. The CDR3 DNA reads TGTGCCAGTACCCGGGACACTAAAAACTATGGCTACACCTTC.

The V call is TRBV6-6, the J call TRBJ2-1; TRBD2 matches 11 bases. The CDR3 is 19 amino acids. CDR1 MNHNY and CDR2 SVGAGI come from the germline V gene (reference sequence). V lost 6 bases, J lost 3 bases, and 16 bases stayed unmatched. The CDR3, as DNA: TGTGCCAGCAGCCAAGGGGCTAGCGGGGGGCCCTTCTACTACAATGAGCAGTTCTTC. Protein sequence: CASSQGASGGPFYYNEQFF.

This clonotype came up once. This CDR3 is CSARTGQRNYEQYV. The CDR3 DNA is TGCAGTGCTAGGACGGGACAGCGCAACTACGAGCAGTACGTC. The chain has TRBV20-1 and TRBJ2-7; 7 bases match TRBD1. With V trimmed by 3 bases and J by 3 bases, 8 bases remained unmatched. The V gene's germline CDR1 is DFQATT and CDR2 SNEGSKA (reference sequence). The CDR3 contains 14 residues.

The rearrangement links TRBV29-1 to TRBJ2-1; the match to TRBD1 covers 9 bases. There are 13 residues in the CDR3. Germline CDR1 reads SQVTM; CDR2 reads ANQGSEA. The CDR3 reads CSADRGAYNEQFF. As DNA, the CDR3 is TGCAGTGCAGACAGGGGGGCTTACAATGAGCAGTTCTTC.

This clonotype was picked up many times. V usage is TRBV12-3 or TRBV12-4 and J usage is TRBJ2-2; no definite D call. CDR3 length: 15 amino acids. Deletions cut 2 bases from V and 2 bases from J, with 9 bases between. CDR3 amino acids: CASSLTAVNTGELFF. The DNA of the CDR3 is TGTGCCAGCAGTTTAACGGCGGTTAACACCGGGGAGCTGTTTTTT.

The genes are TRBV25-1 and TRBJ2-4, with a weak D call TRBD1 (5 bases). The V gene lost 8 bases and the J gene lost 4 bases, with 9 bases spanning the gap. There are 12 residues in the CDR3. CDR1 is MGHDK, CDR2 SYGVNS, per germline. CDR3 DNA: TGTGCCAGCGGGGCAGGGAAAAACATTCAGTACTTC. This encodes CASGAGKNIQYF.

The chain's CDR3 is CASNPGQGNQPQHF. The CDR3 DNA follows: TGTGCCAGCAACCCGGGACAGGGCAATCAGCCCCAGCATTTT. This chain joins TRBV6-6 and TRBJ1-5; 8 bases match TRBD1. V lost 7 bases, J lost 2 bases, and 4 bases stayed unmatched. In germline, CDR1 is MNHNY, CDR2 SVGAGI (reference sequence). The CDR3 extends over 14 amino acids.

As concerns this clonotype: The junction departs from the called germline gene at one end, perhaps through a read error. The genes are TRBV4-1 and TRBJ2-5; D gene unclear. The CDR3 has 16 amino acids. Germline V gene data show CDR1 as MGHRA and CDR2 as YSYEKL. The CDR3 loop reads CASSQDHLVPQETQYF. Here the CDR3 DNA reads TGTGCCAGCAGCCAAGATCATCTAGTCCCCCAAGAGACCCAGTACTTC.

This clonotype showed up many times. The chain is built from TRBV7-8 and TRBJ1-1; TRBD1 is a possible D gene (6 bases). Germline values: CDR1 SGHVS, CDR2 FQNEAQ. The CDR3 is 15 amino acids. The V gene lost 2 bases and the J gene lost 7 bases, with 17 bases spanning the gap. The DNA for the CDR3 is TGTGCCAGCAGCTTATCGCAACTCACAGGGCTTGAAGCTTTCTTT. It yields the protein CASSLSQLTGLEAFF.

This clonotype was observed a few times. The genes are TRBV7-9 and TRBJ1-1, with D unclear. CDR3 length: 15 residues. V was clipped by 4 bases and J by 5 bases, with 17 bases between them. In germline, CDR1 is SEHNR, CDR2 FQNEAQ (reference sequence). CDR3 coding DNA: TGTGCCAGCAGCTCGAGCCCCAGCGGGATTACTGAAGCTTTCTTT. It encodes CASSSSPSGITEAFF.

Concerning this clonotype itself: An end of the junction does not agree with germline; a read error may underlie this. The chain couples TRBV7-9 to TRBJ2-7, with D perhaps TRBD1 (6 bases). The CDR3 consists of 15 residues. Per the germline V gene, CDR1 is SEHNR and CDR2 is FQNEAQ (reference sequence). CDR3 sequence reads: CAGSLDRSATYEQYF. As DNA, the CDR3 is TGTGCCGGCAGCTTAGACAGGTCCGCCACCTACGAGCAGTACTTC. The variable domain in full, with the rest retrieved from reference TRBV7-9 and TRBJ2-7, is DTGVSQNPRHKITKRGQNVTFRCDPISEHNRLYWYRQTLGQGPEFLTYFQNEAQLEKSRLLSDRFSAERPKGSFSTLEIQRTEQGDSAMYLCAGSLDRSATYEQYFGPGTRLTVT.

V gene TRBV27 combines with J gene TRBJ1-4; unclear D gene. The V and J ends lost 2 bases and 4 bases respectively, with 8 bases between them. There are 14 residues in the CDR3. Germline V gene lookup returns CDR1 MNHEY and CDR2 SMNVEV (reference sequence). CDR3 in DNA: TGTGCCAGCAGTTTAAACGGATTTAATGAAAAACTGTTTTTT. Translated: CASSLNGFNEKLFF.

The chain has TRBV27 and TRBJ2-2; D uncertain. This CDR3 is built from 16 residues. V was cut by 5 bases and J by 4 bases, with 17 bases left in between. The germline CDR1 and CDR2 sequences are MNHEY and SMNVEV (reference sequence). Here the CDR3 reads CASSPDLPPGTGELFF. CDR3 in DNA: TGTGCCAGCAGTCCCGACCTTCCCCCAGGCACCGGGGAGCTGTTTTTT.

The table lists this clonotype with many counts. This chain uses TRBV7-8 with TRBJ2-2; D is possibly TRBD1 or TRBD2 (5 bases each). Trimming left V 4 bases short and J 2 bases short, with 8 bases between. Per the germline V gene, CDR1 is SGHVS and CDR2 is FQNEAQ. The CDR3 sequence is 14 residues long. CDR3 in amino acids: CASSYRDNTGELFF. CDR3 coding DNA: TGTGCCAGCAGCTACCGGGACAACACCGGGGAGCTGTTTTTT. Supplemented by reference TRBV7-8 and TRBJ2-2, the full variable domain reads GAGVSQSPRYKVAKRGQDVALRCDPISGHVSLFWYQQALGQGPEFLTYFQNEAQLDKSGLPSDRFFAERPEGSVSTLKIQRTQQEDSAVYLCASSYRDNTGELFFGEGSRLTVL.

This clonotype was observed many times. The J gene is TRBJ2-1, the V gene TRBV7-2; 7 nucleotides align to TRBD2. Germline CDR1 reads SGHTA; CDR2 reads FQGNSA. Trimming cost V 0 bases and J 6 bases; bases outside gene matches: 2. The CDR3 consists of 14 residues. For the CDR3, the DNA is TGTGCCAGCAGCTTAGCGAGCGGGGTCAATGAGCAGTTCTTC. It translates to CASSLASGVNEQFF. The full variable domain, in which reference TRBV7-2 and TRBJ2-1 provide the parts outside the CDR3, is GAGVSQSPSNKVTEKGKDVELRCDPISGHTALYWYRQSLGQGLEFLIYFQGNSAPDKSGLPSDRFSAERTGGSVSTLTIQRTQQEDSAVYLCASSLASGVNEQFFGPGTRLTVL.

The chain uses TRBV11-3 and TRBJ2-3; 7 bases fit TRBD1. The V segment lost 5 bases and the J segment 5 bases; nucleotides outside the gene matches: 10. This CDR3 comprises 15 residues. CDR1 and CDR2 from the germline V gene are SGHNT and YENEEA. The CDR3 DNA follows: TGTGCCAGCAGCCCACGACAGGGATGGGGAGATACGCAGTATTTT. The encoded protein is CASSPRQGWGDTQYF. The variable domain in full, completed from reference TRBV11-3 and TRBJ2-3, reads EAGVVQSPRYKIIEKKQPVAFWCNPISGHNTLYWYLQNLGQGPELLIRYENEEAVDDSQLPKDRFSAERLKGVDSTLKIQPAELGDSAVYLCASSPRQGWGDTQYFGPGTRLTVL.

This clonotype appeared a few times. The chain employs TRBV20-1 and TRBJ2-3; 7 bases fit TRBD2. The CDR3 loop spans 12 amino acids. Germline V gene sequence: CDR1 DFQATT, CDR2 SNEGSKA (reference sequence). CDR3 DNA: TGCGCCCTAGCGGAGCCCACAGATACGCAGTATTTT. Translating it yields CALAEPTDTQYF.

The rearrangement joins TRBV7-9 to TRBJ2-3; TRBD2 matches at 10 bases. CDR3 size: 13 residues. The J segment lost 3 bases and the V segment lost 11 bases, leaving 5 bases of the junction unmatched. The germline gives CDR1 SEHNR, CDR2 FQNEAQ (reference sequence). The CDR3 nucleotides are TGTGCCGGACGTAGCGGGGGGACAGATACGCAGTATTTT. This encodes CAGRSGGTDTQYF.